Following are 18 T cell receptor beta chains from one sample sequenced in a study of cytomegalovirus exposure and HLA in healthy donors. Vbeta (60) and Jbeta (13) primers were used in the PCR. This table comes from immunoSEQ multiplex PCR, and its TCRdb copy is limited to in-frame clones, with some not included. There are 100,000 to 150,000 clones in the sample; around 84% occur only once, and 2.7% lies in the top ten. Sequencing was carried out using PBMCs. These receptor sequences come from a man in his fifties in good health and CMV-seronegative.

The chain joins TRBV13 to TRBJ1-2; tentatively, D is TRBD1 (5 bases). The CDR3 has 17 residues. Per the germline V gene, CDR1 is PRHDT and CDR2 is FYEKMQ (reference sequence). Trimming shortened V by 3 bases and J by 4 bases, and 21 bases separated the two germline ends. In nucleotides, the CDR3 is TGTGCCAGCAGCTTCCGGGCGGGGACGTGGGACCTCTATGGCTACACCTTC. Protein: CASSFRAGTWDLYGYTF.

A single count supports this clone. This rearrangement joins TRBV7-3 to TRBJ1-1, with 9 positions matching TRBD1. V gave up 5 bases and J gave up 8 bases; unmatched junction bases: 6. Germline V gives CDR1 SGHTA, CDR2 FQGTGA. This CDR3 spans 13 amino acids. The CDR3 DNA reads as TGTGCCAGCAGCACCCGGACAGGGGAAGAAGCTTTCTTT. It specifies CASSTRTGEEAFF.

The V gene is TRBV6-1, the J gene TRBJ1-1, with D hard to call. From germline, CDR1 is MNHNS and CDR2 SASEGT. The V gene lost 0 bases and the J gene lost 1 base, with 6 bases spanning the gap. This CDR3 is 14 amino acids long. In nucleotides, the CDR3 is TGTGCCAGCAGTGAAGCGAGGGAGAACACTGAAGCTTTCTTT. Its translation: CASSEARENTEAFF.

In the case of this clone: A junction end diverges from the germline sequence, so it may reflect a read error. DNA for the CDR3: TGCGCCAGCATTGAGCCCTCAGGGGATAGCACAGATACGCAGTATTTT. This gives the protein CASIEPSGDSTDTQYF. The chain has TRBV10-2 and TRBJ2-3; D may be TRBD1 (6 bases). CDR3 length: 16 residues. CDR1 and CDR2 (germline): WSHSY, SAAADI.

The chain joins TRBV6-1 to TRBJ1-5, with D possibly TRBD1 on 5 matching bases. CDR1 is MNHNS, CDR2 SASEGT, per germline. This CDR3 has 15 amino acids. V was cut by 1 base and J by 7 bases, with 14 bases left in between. The CDR3 spells CASSEGGGGHQPQHF. The CDR3, as DNA: TGTGCCAGCAGTGAAGGGGGGGGAGGACACCAGCCCCAGCATTTT.

This chain connects TRBV6-5 to TRBJ1-3, with D possibly TRBD1 on 6 matching bases. There are 14 residues in the CDR3. V was clipped by 6 bases and J by 2 bases, with 11 bases between them. In germline, CDR1 is MNHEY, CDR2 SVGAGI. CDR3 sequence reads: CASSPPGAGNTIYF. The CDR3 nucleotides read TGTGCCAGCAGCCCACCAGGGGCTGGAAACACCATATATTTT.

The CDR3 bases are TGTGCCAGCAGCCACTATCTGGGCTCCTACGAGCAGTACTTC. As protein: CASSHYLGSYEQYF. The chain recombines TRBV6-5 with TRBJ2-7, with D hard to call. The ends were cut back, 6 bases at V and 0 bases at J, with 12 bases in the middle. Germline values: CDR1 MNHEY, CDR2 SVGAGI. The CDR3 is 14 residues long.

This clone was observed once. This chain links TRBV19 with TRBJ2-7, with D perhaps TRBD1 (6 bases). V lost 3 bases to trimming and J lost 6 bases, with 12 bases between them. The CDR3 covers 13 residues. Germline CDR1 reads LNHDA; CDR2 reads SQIVND (reference sequence). CDR3 in DNA: TGTGCCAGTAGTATGCTTACAGGGTCCGAGCAGTACTTC. This translates into CASSMLTGSEQYF.

The V call is TRBV9, the J call TRBJ1-1; 8 bases are shared with TRBD1. V was clipped by 4 bases and J by 12 bases; unmatched bases: 8. This CDR3 spans 12 amino acids. CDR1 is SGDLS and CDR2 is YYNGEE in the germline V gene. CDR3 nucleotides: TGTGCCAGCAGCCCAACGGACAGGGTATCTTTCTTT. Its translation is CASSPTDRVSFF.

The rearrangement joins TRBV6-5 to TRBJ2-5, with no clear D. Near its end, the DNA agrees better with TRBJ2-7, so the J call may be wrong. The germline V gene encodes CDR1 MNHEY and CDR2 SVGAGI. The CDR3 is 13 amino acids. This CDR3 is CASSPLTPNEQYF. The CDR3 nucleotides read TGTGCCAGCAGTCCCCTTACCCCCAACGAGCAGTACTTC.

V and J are TRBV13 and TRBJ2-6, with unresolved D. Germline V CDR1 and CDR2: PRHDT, FYEKMQ (reference sequence). The CDR3 has 17 amino acids. Deletions cut 5 bases from V and 0 bases from J, with 14 bases between. The DNA for the CDR3 is TGTGCCAGCAGCAAAGCCCAGGCCCACTCTGGGGCCAACGTCCTGACTTTC. It is translated as CASSKAQAHSGANVLTF.

J is TRBJ1-5 and V is TRBV5-4; D may be TRBD1 (5 bases). With 0 bases removed from V and 2 bases from J, the gap between germline ends came to 9 bases. The CDR3 covers 15 residues. Germline V CDR1 and CDR2: SGHNT, YYREEE (reference sequence). CDR3: CASSLGGLGNQPQHF. The DNA for the CDR3 is TGTGCCAGCAGCTTGGGGGGACTGGGCAATCAGCCCCAGCATTTT.

The CDR3 nucleotides are TGCGCCAGCAGCCAGGGAGGGGGCTACACCTTC. Its protein product is CASSQGGGYTF. This chain uses TRBV10-2 with TRBJ1-2; a possible D gene is TRBD1 (5 bases). The CDR3 is made up of 11 amino acids. Germline V gene lookup returns CDR1 WSHSY and CDR2 SAAADI. V was shortened by 6 bases and J by 8 bases, with 10 bases between the two germline ends.

This chain joins TRBV2 and TRBJ1-6, with D possibly being TRBD1 (6 bases). The CDR3 spans 14 residues. Looked up from germline, CDR1 is SNHLY and CDR2 is FYNNEI. Trimming removed 7 bases at V and 8 bases at J, with 15 bases between. The CDR3 sequence is CASKVEGGDSPLHF. The CDR3 region has the DNA TGTGCCAGCAAAGTGGAGGGGGGGGATTCACCCCTCCACTTT.

The chain links TRBV6-5 to TRBJ1-6; tentative D call: TRBD1 (6 bases). Deletions cut 6 bases from V and 8 bases from J, with 17 bases between. Germline V gene data show CDR1 as MNHEY and CDR2 as SVGAGI. The CDR3 is made up of 15 amino acids. CDR3 sequence: CASSPITGKDSPLHF. The CDR3 coding sequence is TGTGCCAGCAGCCCTATCACAGGGAAAGATTCACCCCTCCACTTT.

In regard to this clone: At one boundary the junction diverges from the germline segment, which might be a read error. The chain is built from TRBV7-2 and TRBJ2-5, with 8 bases that match TRBD2. The CDR3 covers 14 residues. CDR1 is SGHTA, CDR2 FQGNSA, per germline. The CDR3 DNA sequence: TGTGCCAGCAGCTTAAATAGCGGGGAAGAAACCCAGTACTTC. Encoded protein: CASSLNSGEETQYF.

The chain links TRBV13 to TRBJ1-1, with 8 bases that match TRBD1. Germline V gene data show CDR1 as PRHDT and CDR2 as FYEKMQ (reference sequence). V lost 5 bases and J lost 7; bases outside the gene matches: 6. This CDR3 region has 13 residues. The CDR3 here is CASSLGTGREAFF. The CDR3 nucleotides read TGTGCCAGCAGCCTCGGGACAGGACGTGAAGCTTTCTTT. The entire variable domain, with the rest obtained from reference TRBV13 and TRBJ1-1, is as follows: AAGVIQSPRHLIKEKRETATLKCYPIPRHDTVYWYQQGPGQDPQFLISFYEKMQSDKGSIPDRFSAQQFSDYHSELNMSSLELGDSALYFCASSLGTGREAFFGQGTRLTVV.

This chain uses TRBV5-1 with TRBJ1-1, with D perhaps TRBD1 (6 bases). Germline CDR1 reads SGHRS; CDR2 reads YFSETQ. The V and J ends lost 0 bases and 1 base respectively, with 13 bases between them. The CDR3 is 16 residues long. The CDR3 coding sequence is TGCGCCAGCAGCTTGGCCTCGGGACAAAGGAACACTGAAGCTTTCTTT. It specifies CASSLASGQRNTEAFF.